These T cell receptor beta chains were read from a single sample in a study of T-cell reconstitution after alpha-beta-depleted transplantation in children. In TCRdb, the PCR reads were re-called with MiXCR into one record per CDR3 protein. This table has 480,000 or so distinct CDR3 sequences, about 10% appearing once. Material: PBMCs, obtained before TCRalphabeta/CD19-depleted stem cell transplant. These receptors were taken from a child aged 2 to 10 with inherited bone marrow failure, due to receive a stem cell transplant. The CDR3 runs from the conserved cysteine through the conserved F or W. A D gene is named only where the DNA matches it firmly. Clone sizes are given selectively: once, few, many, or a class where the clone is expanded.

CDR3nt: TGCGCCAGCACTAGCGGCACAGATACGCAGTATTTT
CDR3aa: CASTSGTDTQYF
j_gene: TRBJ2-3
v_gene: TRBV10-2
d_gene: .
abundance: few

CDR3nt: TGTGCCAGCAGCTTGGTCAACCTCTATGGCTACACCTTC
CDR3aa: CASSLVNLYGYTF
j_gene: TRBJ1-2
v_gene: TRBV5-8
d_gene: .
abundance: many

CDR3nt: TGTGCCAGCCGAATACAGACTACTACGAACACCGGGGAGCTGTTTTTT
CDR3aa: CASRIQTTTNTGELFF
j_gene: TRBJ2-2
v_gene: TRBV6-1
d_gene: .
abundance: many

CDR3nt: TGTGCCAGCAGTTCACTAGCGGGAGTGGGGGTAAATACGCAGTATTTT
CDR3aa: CASSSLAGVGVNTQYF
j_gene: TRBJ2-3
v_gene: TRBV27
d_gene: TRBD2
abundance: few

CDR3nt: TGCAGCGCGGTGCACAGGGGGCGAGAGAACACCGGGGAGCTGTTTTTT
CDR3aa: CSAVHRGRENTGELFF
j_gene: TRBJ2-2
v_gene: TRBV29-1
d_gene: TRBD1
abundance: many

CDR3nt: TGTGCCAGCTCTATCAAAACAGGGGCGGCCACTGAAGCTTTCTTT
CDR3aa: CASSIKTGAATEAFF
j_gene: TRBJ1-1
v_gene: TRBV27
d_gene: TRBD1
abundance: few

CDR3nt: TGTGCCAGCAGCTTCTATTTGATCGACAATGAGCAGTTCTTC
CDR3aa: CASSFYLIDNEQFF
j_gene: TRBJ2-1
v_gene: TRBV7-2
d_gene: .
abundance: many

CDR3nt: TGTGCCAGCAGCTTCGGACTAGGGTACACCGGGGAGCTGTTTTTT
CDR3aa: CASSFGLGYTGELFF
j_gene: TRBJ2-2
v_gene: TRBV7-2
d_gene: TRBD2
abundance: .

CDR3nt: TGTGCCAGCAGCCCTGAAGGACAGCCCTTCTCTGGGGCCAACGTCCTGACTTTC
CDR3aa: CASSPEGQPFSGANVLTF
j_gene: TRBJ2-6
v_gene: TRBV7-6
d_gene: .
abundance: few

CDR3nt: TGTGCCAGCAGTACGGACAGGCGGAATCAGCCCCAGCATTTT
CDR3aa: CASSTDRRNQPQHF
j_gene: TRBJ1-5
v_gene: TRBV2
d_gene: TRBD1
abundance: many

CDR3nt: TGTGCCAGCAGCCAAGAGAGCGGGGACTTTTTCTATGGCTACACCTTC
CDR3aa: CASSQESGDFFYGYTF
j_gene: TRBJ1-2
v_gene: TRBV3-1
d_gene: .
abundance: many

CDR3nt: TGTGCCAGCAGTGAAATCGGCGGCTGGGGGAACACTGAAGCTTTCTTT
CDR3aa: CASSEIGGWGNTEAFF
j_gene: TRBJ1-1
v_gene: TRBV25-1
d_gene: .
abundance: many

CDR3nt: TGTGCCAGCTCAACTCTTGATGGGGGGAGATCCTACAATGAGCAGTTCTTC
CDR3aa: CASSTLDGGRSYNEQFF
j_gene: TRBJ2-1
v_gene: TRBV18
d_gene: .
abundance: few

CDR3nt: TGTGCCAGCAGCCGGCAGGGGGCACCTGACTACACCTTC
CDR3aa: CASSRQGAPDYTF
j_gene: TRBJ1-2
v_gene: TRBV3-1
d_gene: TRBD1
abundance: few

CDR3nt: TGTGCCAGCAGTTTATTTGGGACTAGCGGGAGTCCAGCCCAAGATGAGCAGTTCTTC
CDR3aa: CASSLFGTSGSPAQDEQFF
j_gene: TRBJ2-1
v_gene: TRBV28
d_gene: TRBD2
abundance: many

CDR3nt: TGCAGTGCTACTGGACAGAACACCGGGGAGCTGTTTTTT
CDR3aa: CSATGQNTGELFF
j_gene: TRBJ2-2
v_gene: TRBV20-1
d_gene: .
abundance: many

CDR3nt: TGCAGCGTTGAGGCACCGGGACAGGGGGCTGCGGAAGCTTTCTTT
CDR3aa: CSVEAPGQGAAEAFF
j_gene: TRBJ1-1
v_gene: TRBV29-1
d_gene: TRBD1
abundance: many

CDR3nt: TGCGCCAGCAGTGGGGAACGGACAGGGCCCTACAATGAGCAGTTCTTC
CDR3aa: CASSGERTGPYNEQFF
j_gene: TRBJ2-1
v_gene: TRBV10-1
d_gene: TRBD1
abundance: .

CDR3nt: TGCAGCGTTGAAGATCCGAGCGGGAGTGGGTCCGGGGAGCTGTTTTTT
CDR3aa: CSVEDPSGSGSGELFF
j_gene: TRBJ2-2
v_gene: TRBV29-1
d_gene: TRBD2
abundance: many

CDR3nt: TGCAGTGCTAGAGATGGAAGGCGGGAGTATGAGCAGTTCTTC
CDR3aa: CSARDGRREYEQFF
j_gene: TRBJ2-1
v_gene: TRBV20-1
d_gene: TRBD2
abundance: .

CDR3nt: TGTGCCAGCTCAGCGGGGCGACAGGGCTGGGGCAATGAGCAGTTCTTC
CDR3aa: CASSAGRQGWGNEQFF
j_gene: TRBJ2-1
v_gene: TRBV18
d_gene: .
abundance: many

CDR3nt: TGTGCCTGGAGTGGGAAGACCCCTTCGGATGAGCAGTTCTTC
CDR3aa: CAWSGKTPSDEQFF
j_gene: TRBJ2-1
v_gene: TRBV30
d_gene: .
abundance: many

CDR3nt: TGTGCCAGCAGTTGGCAGTTCTACGAGCAGTACTTC
CDR3aa: CASSWQFYEQYF
j_gene: TRBJ2-7
v_gene: TRBV28
d_gene: .
abundance: many

CDR3nt: TGCGCCAGCAGCCGGACGGGACACTCCTACGAGCAGTACTTC
CDR3aa: CASSRTGHSYEQYF
j_gene: TRBJ2-7
v_gene: TRBV4-3
d_gene: .
abundance: many

CDR3nt: TGTGCCAGTAGTCCCAGCGGGAGTTATGAGCAGTTCTTC
CDR3aa: CASSPSGSYEQFF
j_gene: TRBJ2-1
v_gene: TRBV19
d_gene: TRBD2
abundance: .

CDR3nt: TGCAGTGCTAGCCGGACAGGCACATACAATGAGCAGTTCTTC
CDR3aa: CSASRTGTYNEQFF
j_gene: TRBJ2-1
v_gene: TRBV20-1
d_gene: TRBD1
abundance: .

CDR3nt: TGTGCCAGCAAGACCAGACAGGGGGCATCCTACGAGCAGTACTTC
CDR3aa: CASKTRQGASYEQYF
j_gene: TRBJ2-7
v_gene: TRBV6-1
d_gene: TRBD1
abundance: many

CDR3nt: TGTGCCAGCAGCTCCGGGACTAGCGGGAGTTGGGGCTACGAGCAGTACTTC
CDR3aa: CASSSGTSGSWGYEQYF
j_gene: TRBJ2-7
v_gene: TRBV7-8
d_gene: TRBD2
abundance: .

CDR3nt: TGTGCCAGCAGCCCTGGCGGTAGCGGAGGGTCGGCAGATACGCAGTATTTT
CDR3aa: CASSPGGSGGSADTQYF
j_gene: TRBJ2-3
v_gene: TRBV7-9
d_gene: .
abundance: .

CDR3nt: TGTGCCAGCAGCCCTTATTTTGAGCAGTTCTTC
CDR3aa: CASSPYFEQFF
j_gene: TRBJ2-1
v_gene: TRBV7-9
d_gene: .
abundance: many

CDR3nt: TGTGCCAGCAGCCTTTTAGCGGGAGAGCAGTACTTC
CDR3aa: CASSLLAGEQYF
j_gene: TRBJ2-7
v_gene: TRBV5-4
d_gene: TRBD2
abundance: few

CDR3nt: TGTGCCAGCAGCTTGAGGCCAGACGGCACAGATACGCAGTATTTT
CDR3aa: CASSLRPDGTDTQYF
j_gene: TRBJ2-3
v_gene: TRBV5-6
d_gene: .
abundance: few

CDR3nt: TGTGCCAGCCTTAAACTACTAGCCAAAAACATTCAGTACTTC
CDR3aa: CASLKLLAKNIQYF
j_gene: TRBJ2-4
v_gene: TRBV27
d_gene: .
abundance: .

CDR3nt: TGTGCCAGCAGCTTAGAGTACAGAGGAACAGATACGCAGTATTTT
CDR3aa: CASSLEYRGTDTQYF
j_gene: TRBJ2-3
v_gene: TRBV7-2
d_gene: .
abundance: few

CDR3nt: TGTGCCACCGCGGCGCCCCCGTCGACTCATATCCAAGAGACCCAGTACTTC
CDR3aa: CATAAPPSTHIQETQYF
j_gene: TRBJ2-5
v_gene: TRBV10-3
d_gene: .
abundance: few

CDR3nt: TGCAGTGTCCGCAGCGGGTCCTCCTACAATGAGCAGTTCTTC
CDR3aa: CSVRSGSSYNEQFF
j_gene: TRBJ2-1
v_gene: TRBV20-1
d_gene: .
abundance: .

CDR3nt: TGCAGCGTCCCCGTGGGACCAGATACGCAGTATTTT
CDR3aa: CSVPVGPDTQYF
j_gene: TRBJ2-3
v_gene: TRBV29-1
d_gene: .
abundance: many

CDR3nt: TGTGCCAGCAGTTTGCATACAGGGTTCACTGGAAACACCATATATTTT
CDR3aa: CASSLHTGFTGNTIYF
j_gene: TRBJ1-3
v_gene: TRBV28
d_gene: .
abundance: .

CDR3nt: TGTGCCAGCGTCGGGATGAACACTGAAGCTTTCTTT
CDR3aa: CASVGMNTEAFF
j_gene: TRBJ1-1
v_gene: TRBV7-2
d_gene: .
abundance: many

CDR3nt: TGTGCCAGCAGCCCCCAGACTTGGGCAGATACGCAGTATTTT
CDR3aa: CASSPQTWADTQYF
j_gene: TRBJ2-3
v_gene: TRBV7-2
d_gene: .
abundance: .

CDR3nt: TGCGCCAGCAGCTTGGAGGGGCCCCCCTACAATGAGCAGTTCTTC
CDR3aa: CASSLEGPPYNEQFF
j_gene: TRBJ2-1
v_gene: TRBV5-1
d_gene: .
abundance: many

CDR3nt: TGTGCCAGCAGCTTGCGGGACCTAGTATACGAGCAGTACTTC
CDR3aa: CASSLRDLVYEQYF
j_gene: TRBJ2-7
v_gene: TRBV7-8
d_gene: .
abundance: many

CDR3nt: TGCAGTGCCCCGGACAGTTCCTACGAGCAGTACTTC
CDR3aa: CSAPDSSYEQYF
j_gene: TRBJ2-7
v_gene: TRBV20-1
d_gene: .
abundance: many

CDR3nt: TGCAGCGTTGTGACAGATGATAGCAATCAGCCCCAGCATTTT
CDR3aa: CSVVTDDSNQPQHF
j_gene: TRBJ1-5
v_gene: TRBV29-1
d_gene: .
abundance: many

CDR3nt: TGCAGCGCCACTAGCGGCACAGATACGCAGTATTTT
CDR3aa: CSATSGTDTQYF
j_gene: TRBJ2-3
v_gene: TRBV29-1
d_gene: TRBD2
abundance: many

CDR3nt: TGTGCCAGCAGCGTCTCCCTGGGAGATACGCAGTATTTT
CDR3aa: CASSVSLGDTQYF
j_gene: TRBJ2-3
v_gene: TRBV11-2
d_gene: .
abundance: .

CDR3nt: TGTGCCAGCAGTGAAATCCAGCCCCGGCATTTT
CDR3aa: CASSEIQPRHF
j_gene: TRBJ1-5
v_gene: TRBV6-1
d_gene: .
abundance: .

CDR3nt: TGTGCCAGCAGCCTTAGACTAGCGGGAGTAAAAGTATCCTACGAGCAGTACTTC
CDR3aa: CASSLRLAGVKVSYEQYF
j_gene: TRBJ2-7
v_gene: TRBV6-1
d_gene: TRBD2
abundance: few

CDR3nt: TGTGCCAGCAGCTTAGGCTCTAGCGGGAGAAGGGGAGATACGCAGTATTTT
CDR3aa: CASSLGSSGRRGDTQYF
j_gene: TRBJ2-3
v_gene: TRBV7-2
d_gene: TRBD2
abundance: many

CDR3nt: TGTGCCAGCAGTAAAGGACTAGCGGGAGGGCCTGGCACCGGGGAGCTGTTTTTT
CDR3aa: CASSKGLAGGPGTGELFF
j_gene: TRBJ2-2
v_gene: TRBV12-3/TRBV12-4
d_gene: TRBD2
abundance: few

CDR3nt: TGTGCCACCAGTGATCCCGCTATCACAGATACGCAGTATTTT
CDR3aa: CATSDPAITDTQYF
j_gene: TRBJ2-3
v_gene: TRBV24-1
d_gene: .
abundance: many

CDR3nt: TGTGCCAGCAGCTGGCCTGGGACAGGCCACGAGCAGTACTTC
CDR3aa: CASSWPGTGHEQYF
j_gene: TRBJ2-7
v_gene: TRBV7-2
d_gene: TRBD1
abundance: many

CDR3nt: TGTGCCACCAGTGATTTGTCGTCTAGCGGGGGCACAGATACGCAGTATTTT
CDR3aa: CATSDLSSSGGTDTQYF
j_gene: TRBJ2-3
v_gene: TRBV24-1
d_gene: TRBD2
abundance: many

CDR3nt: TGTGCCAGCAGTACCCAGGGGGAGTTGCAGTACTTC
CDR3aa: CASSTQGELQYF
j_gene: TRBJ2-7
v_gene: TRBV12-3/TRBV12-4
d_gene: TRBD1
abundance: many